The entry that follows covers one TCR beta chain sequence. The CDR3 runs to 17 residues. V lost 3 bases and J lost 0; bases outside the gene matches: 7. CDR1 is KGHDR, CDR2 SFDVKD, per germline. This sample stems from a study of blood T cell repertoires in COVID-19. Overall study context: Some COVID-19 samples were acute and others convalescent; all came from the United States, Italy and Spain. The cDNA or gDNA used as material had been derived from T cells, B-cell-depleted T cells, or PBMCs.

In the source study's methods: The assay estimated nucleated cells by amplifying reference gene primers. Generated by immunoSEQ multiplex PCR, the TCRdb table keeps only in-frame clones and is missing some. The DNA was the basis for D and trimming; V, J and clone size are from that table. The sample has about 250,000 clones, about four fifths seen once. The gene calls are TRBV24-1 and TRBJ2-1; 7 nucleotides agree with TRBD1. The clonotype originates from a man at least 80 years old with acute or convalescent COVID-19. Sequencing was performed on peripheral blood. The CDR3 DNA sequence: TGTGCCACCAGTGATCCCGGGACAGCGAGCTCCTACAATGAGCAGTTCTTC. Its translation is CATSDPGTASSYNEQFF.